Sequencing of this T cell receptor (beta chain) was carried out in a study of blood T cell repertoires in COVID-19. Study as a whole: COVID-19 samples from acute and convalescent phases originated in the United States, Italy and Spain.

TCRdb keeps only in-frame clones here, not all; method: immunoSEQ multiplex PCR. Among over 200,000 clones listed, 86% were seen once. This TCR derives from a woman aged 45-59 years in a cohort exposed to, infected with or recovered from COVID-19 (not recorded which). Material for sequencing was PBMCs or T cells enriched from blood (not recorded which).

The CDR3 is CASSEGGHDYGYTF. CDR3 nucleotides: TGTGCCAGCAGTGAAGGGGGGCACGACTATGGCTACACCTTC. This rearrangement joins TRBV2 to TRBJ1-2; a weak D match, TRBD1 (6 bases). This CDR3 has 14 amino acids. Trimming removed 1 base from V and 3 bases from J, with 9 bases in between. The V gene's germline CDR1 is SNHLY and CDR2 FYNNEI.